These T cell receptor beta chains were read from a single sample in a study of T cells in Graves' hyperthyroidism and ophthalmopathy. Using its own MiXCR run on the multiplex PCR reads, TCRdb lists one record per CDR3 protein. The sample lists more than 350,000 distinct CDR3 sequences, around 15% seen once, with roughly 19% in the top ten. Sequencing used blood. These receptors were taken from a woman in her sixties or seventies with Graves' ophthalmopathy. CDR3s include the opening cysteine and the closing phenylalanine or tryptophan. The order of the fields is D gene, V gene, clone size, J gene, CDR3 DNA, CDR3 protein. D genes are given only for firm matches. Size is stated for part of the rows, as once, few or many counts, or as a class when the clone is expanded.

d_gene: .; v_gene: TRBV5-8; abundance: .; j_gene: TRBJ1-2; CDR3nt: TGTGCCAGCAGCCAACAACAGGGCCGGAGCTATGGCTACACCTTC; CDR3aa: CASSQQQGRSYGYTF
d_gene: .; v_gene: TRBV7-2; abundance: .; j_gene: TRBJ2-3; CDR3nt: TGTGCCAGCAGCTTTACAGGAAACACCCCAGATACGCAGTATTTT; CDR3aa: CASSFTGNTPDTQYF
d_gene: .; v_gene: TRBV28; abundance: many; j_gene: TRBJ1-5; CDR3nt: TGTGCCAGCAGTGGGGTCAGTATCGGCAATCAGCCCCAGCATTTT; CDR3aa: CASSGVSIGNQPQHF
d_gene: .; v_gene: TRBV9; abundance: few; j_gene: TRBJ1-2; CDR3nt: TGTGCCAGCAGCGTAGCCCGGAGGGTGTGGAGAGCTAACTATGGCTACACCTTC; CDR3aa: CASSVARRVWRANYGYTF
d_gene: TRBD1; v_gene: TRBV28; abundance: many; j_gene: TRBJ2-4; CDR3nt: TGTGCCAGCAGCGACCGGGACAGGGGTACCAAAAACATTCAGTACTTC; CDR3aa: CASSDRDRGTKNIQYF
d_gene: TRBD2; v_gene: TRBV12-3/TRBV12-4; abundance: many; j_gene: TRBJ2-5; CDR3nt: TGTGCCAGCAGTTTCGGGGGGTGGGAGACCCAGTACTTC; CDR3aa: CASSFGGWETQYF
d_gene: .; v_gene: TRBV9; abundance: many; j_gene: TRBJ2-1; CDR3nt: TGTGCCAACATCGGTGGACGGGACCAGCGCAGGAATGAGCAGTTCTTC; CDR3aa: CANIGGRDQRRNEQFF
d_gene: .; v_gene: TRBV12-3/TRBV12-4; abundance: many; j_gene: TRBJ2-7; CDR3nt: TGTGCCAGCAGTGTACAGGGATACTACGAGCAGTACTTC; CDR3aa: CASSVQGYYEQYF
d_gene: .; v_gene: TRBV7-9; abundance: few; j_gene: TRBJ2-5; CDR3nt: TGTGCCAGCAGCTTAGCGCTGGCTGACCAAGAGACCCAGTACTTC; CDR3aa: CASSLALADQETQYF
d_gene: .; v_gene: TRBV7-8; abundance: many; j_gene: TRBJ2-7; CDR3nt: TGTGCCAGCAGCCGTCTAGGGGGAGGGACGACCTACGAGCAGTACTTC; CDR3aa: CASSRLGGGTTYEQYF
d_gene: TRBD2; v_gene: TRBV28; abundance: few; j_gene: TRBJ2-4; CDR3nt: TGTGCCAGCAGACCCCCCGGGGGACTAGCGCGCAAAAACATTCAGTACTTC; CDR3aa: CASRPPGGLARKNIQYF
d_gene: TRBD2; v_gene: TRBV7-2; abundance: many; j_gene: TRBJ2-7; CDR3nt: TGTGCCAGCAGCTTAACCGGGACTAGCGGATCCTACGAGCAGTACTTC; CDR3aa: CASSLTGTSGSYEQYF
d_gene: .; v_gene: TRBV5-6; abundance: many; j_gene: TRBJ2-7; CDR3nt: TGTGCCAGCAGCTTGGACGAACTCTACGAGCAGTACTTC; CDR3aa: CASSLDELYEQYF
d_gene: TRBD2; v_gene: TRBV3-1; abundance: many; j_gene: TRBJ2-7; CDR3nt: TGTGCCAGCGGCCGAACTAGCGACCACGAGCAGTACTTC; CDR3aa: CASGRTSDHEQYF
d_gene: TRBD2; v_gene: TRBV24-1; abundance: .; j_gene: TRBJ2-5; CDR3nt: TGTGCCACCAGTGACCGCCGGGAGGTACAAGAGACCCAGTACTTC; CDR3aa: CATSDRREVQETQYF
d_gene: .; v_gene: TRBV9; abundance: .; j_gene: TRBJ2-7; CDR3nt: TGTGCCAGCAGCGTAGAGATAGCGGAGAGGACCTACGAGCAGTACTTC; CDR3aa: CASSVEIAERTYEQYF
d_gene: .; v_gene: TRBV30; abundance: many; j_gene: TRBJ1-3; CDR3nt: TGTGCCTGGAGCGCGGACGGTGCCTCTGGAAACACCATATATTTT; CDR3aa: CAWSADGASGNTIYF
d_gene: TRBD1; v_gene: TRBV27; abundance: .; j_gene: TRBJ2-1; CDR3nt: TGTGCCAGCAGTTCCCCACAGGGGAGCTCCTACAATGAGCAGTTCTTC; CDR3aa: CASSSPQGSSYNEQFF
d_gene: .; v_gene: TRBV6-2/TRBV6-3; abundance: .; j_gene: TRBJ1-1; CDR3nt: TGTGCCAGCAGTTACTCGCCGGCAGCTGGAGCTTTCTTT; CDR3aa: CASSYSPAAGAFF
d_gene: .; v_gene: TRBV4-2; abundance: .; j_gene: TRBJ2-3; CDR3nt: TGTGCCAGCAGCCAAGCCCTCCCAGGCAGCACAGATACGCAGTATTTT; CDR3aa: CASSQALPGSTDTQYF
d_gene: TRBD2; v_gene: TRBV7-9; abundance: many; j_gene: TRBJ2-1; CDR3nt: TGTGCCAGCAGCCTCGAAGCGGGGCTTGGAAATGAGCAGTTCTTC; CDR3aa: CASSLEAGLGNEQFF
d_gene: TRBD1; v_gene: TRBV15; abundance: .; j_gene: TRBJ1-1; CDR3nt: TGTGCCACCAGCAGAGACCCGACAGGGTCTAGAACTGAAGCTTTCTTT; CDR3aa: CATSRDPTGSRTEAFF
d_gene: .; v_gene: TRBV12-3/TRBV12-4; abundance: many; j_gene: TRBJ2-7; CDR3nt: TGTGCCAGCAGTTTCACCACCCCCTACGAGCAGTACTTC; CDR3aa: CASSFTTPYEQYF
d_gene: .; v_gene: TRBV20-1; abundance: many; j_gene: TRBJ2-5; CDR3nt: TGCAGTGCTTTTGGGGGTCAAGAGACCCAGTACTTC; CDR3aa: CSAFGGQETQYF
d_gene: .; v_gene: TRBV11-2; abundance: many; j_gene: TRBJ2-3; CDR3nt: TGTGCCAGCAGCTTAGATCTTTGGTCAGATACGCAGTATTTT; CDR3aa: CASSLDLWSDTQYF
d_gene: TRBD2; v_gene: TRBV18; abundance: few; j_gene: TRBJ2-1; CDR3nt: TGTGCCAGCTCACCATCGGCCCCTAGCGGGACTAATGAGCAGTTCTTC; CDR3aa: CASSPSAPSGTNEQFF
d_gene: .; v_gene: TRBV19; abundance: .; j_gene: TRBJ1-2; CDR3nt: TGTGCCAGTACCCAGGGTAGCTATGGCTACACCTTC; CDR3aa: CASTQGSYGYTF
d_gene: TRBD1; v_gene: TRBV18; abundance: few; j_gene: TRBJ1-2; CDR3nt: TGTGCCAGCTCACCGGAGGGACAGGGCTATGGCTACACCTTC; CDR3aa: CASSPEGQGYGYTF
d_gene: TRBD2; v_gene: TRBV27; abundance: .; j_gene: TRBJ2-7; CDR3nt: TGTGCCAGCACCTTTCGCATGGGACTAGCGGACTCTAGCTCCTACGAGCAGTACTTC; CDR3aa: CASTFRMGLADSSSYEQYF
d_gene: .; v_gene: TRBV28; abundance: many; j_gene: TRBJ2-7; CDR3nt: TGTGCCAGCAGCCCTGAGCGGAGGAGGGCCTACGAGCAGTACTTC; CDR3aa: CASSPERRRAYEQYF
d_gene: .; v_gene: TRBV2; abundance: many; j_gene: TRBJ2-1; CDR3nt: TGTGCCAGCAGAGGCACAGGGAGGCAGTTCTTC; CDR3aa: CASRGTGRQFF
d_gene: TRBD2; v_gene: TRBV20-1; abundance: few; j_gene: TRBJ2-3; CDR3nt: TGCAGTGCTAGACAAGGACTAGCGGGGGTACGCACAGATACGCAGTATTTT; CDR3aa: CSARQGLAGVRTDTQYF